What follows are 10 T cell receptor beta chains derived from one specimen sequenced in a study of T cell repertoires in cytomegalovirus infection. TCRdb itself ran the reads through MiXCR, one entry per CDR3 protein. Of about 240,000 distinct CDR3 sequences detected, approximately 7% appear once; the ten largest clones hold under 7.5%. The specimen sequenced was PBMCs. The receptors here all came from a human donor in good health (CMV status not recorded). Some clones in this sample may be carry-over from other donors' samples.

This clonotype was found many times. V gene TRBV7-2 combines with J gene TRBJ2-5; perhaps TRBD2 as D (5 bases). The germline gives CDR1 SGHTA, CDR2 FQGNSA. V was clipped by 4 bases and J by 4 bases, with 10 bases between them. There are 13 residues in the CDR3. CDR3 protein: CASSSSDLETQYF. As DNA, the CDR3 is TGTGCCAGCAGCTCTTCGGACTTAGAGACCCAGTACTTC.

In this sample, this clonotype turned up a few times. The rearrangement uses TRBV2 and TRBJ2-6; D perhaps matches TRBD1 (6 bases). The germline V gene has CDR1 SNHLY and CDR2 FYNNEI. The CDR3 extends over 16 amino acids. Trimming took off 7 bases at V and 0 bases at J, with 13 bases between the two ends. The CDR3 nucleotides read TGTGCCAGCACCCCAGGGGCCTACTCTGGGGCCAACGTCCTGACTTTC. Its translation is CASTPGAYSGANVLTF.

A few counts support this clonotype. This rearrangement joins TRBV29-1 to TRBJ1-3; D may be TRBD1 (5 bases). The V end lost 7 bases, the J end lost 3 bases, and 7 bases lay between the germline ends. Germline loops: CDR1 SQVTM, CDR2 ANQGSEA. The CDR3 totals 11 residues. In DNA, the CDR3 is TGCAGCGGGGGCGGTGGAAACACCATATATTTT. This codes for CSGGGGNTIYF. Full variable domain (rest looked up from reference TRBV29-1 and TRBJ1-3): SAVISQKPSRDICQRGTSLTIQCQVDSQVTMMFWYRQQPGQSLTLIATANQGSEATYESGFVIDKFPISRPNLTFSTLTVSNMSPEDSSIYLCSGGGGNTIYFGEGSWLTVV.

This clonotype was found many times. The V call is TRBV29-1, the J call TRBJ2-5, with 8 bases matching TRBD2. The CDR3 length is 14 residues. V lost 5 bases to trimming and J lost 2 bases; unmatched junction nucleotides: 7. The germline CDR1 and CDR2 sequences are SQVTM and ANQGSEA. The CDR3 sequence is CSVHTAGVQETQYF. The DNA of the CDR3 is TGCAGCGTTCATACAGCGGGGGTTCAAGAGACCCAGTACTTC.

At least ten counts were recorded for this clonotype. The rearrangement joins TRBV6-2 or TRBV6-3 to TRBJ2-7; D could derive from TRBD1 or TRBD2 (6 bases each). The CDR3 is made up of 14 amino acids. Trimming shortened V by 10 bases and J by 1 base, and 17 bases separated the two germline ends. Germline V lookup: CDR1 MNHEY, CDR2 SVGEGT. The CDR3 protein is CATSFTGRSYEQYF. CDR3 in DNA: TGTGCCACCTCGTTTACAGGGAGGTCCTACGAGCAGTACTTC.

The CDR3 spells CASSGEQSTYNEQFF. The CDR3 bases are TGCGCCAGCAGCGGGGAACAGTCAACCTACAATGAGCAGTTCTTC. This chain joins TRBV5-1 and TRBJ2-1; D gene ambiguous. The length of the CDR3 is 15 residues. The germline gives CDR1 SGHRS, CDR2 YFSETQ. V was pared by 4 bases and J by 2 bases, with 13 bases between.

In its sample, this clonotype was seen many times. The chain joins TRBV6-2 or TRBV6-3 to TRBJ1-2; 8 bases are a match to TRBD1. The CDR3 sequence is 15 residues long. V was pared by 6 bases and J by 8 bases, with 14 bases of the junction left unmatched. Germline assignment: CDR1 MNHEY and CDR2 SVGEGT. As DNA, the CDR3 is TGTGCCAGCAGCCGGATCCCTTCGCAGGGGGCAGGCTACACCTTC. Its protein product is CASSRIPSQGAGYTF.

The chain joins TRBV20-1 to TRBJ2-5, with no clear D. CDR1 and CDR2 (germline): DFQATT, SNEGSKA (reference sequence). The CDR3 extends over 11 amino acids. Between the trimmed V and J ends, which lost 1 base and 3 bases, there was a span of 3 bases. The CDR3 bases are TGCAGTGCTAGAGGTGAAGAGACCCAGTACTTC. Its protein is CSARGEETQYF.

This clonotype was recorded many times. V gene TRBV6-5 combines with J gene TRBJ2-2; 8 bases line up with TRBD1. The CDR3 totals 18 residues. Unmatched junction bases numbered 8, after V lost 2 bases and J lost 0 bases. Per germline, CDR1 MNHEY and CDR2 SVGAGI. CDR3 amino acids: CASSYAGGQASNTGELFF. The CDR3 DNA is TGTGCCAGCAGTTACGCAGGGGGACAGGCCTCGAACACCGGGGAGCTGTTTTTT.

The V call is TRBV20-1, the J call TRBJ2-5; D unclear. V lost 3 bases and J lost 1, with 12 bases in between. Germline V gene sequence: CDR1 DFQATT, CDR2 SNEGSKA (reference sequence). The CDR3 is made up of 14 amino acids. CDR3 sequence (DNA): TGCAGTGCTAGTAGGCAGACGTTCCAAGAGACCCAGTACTTC. It translates to CSASRQTFQETQYF.